One and the same sample provided the 16 T cell receptor beta chains below, sequenced in a study of blood T cells in healthy people across ages. A second 7 to 11 cycle PCR used barcoded and J-beta primers. TCRdb recomputed calls from the 5' RACE reads with MiXCR, one row per CDR3 protein. In the table there are about 1.8 million distinct CDR3 sequences, around half of which are singletons. Sequenced material: blood. The receptors originated from a woman in her 40s in good health.

This clonotype was counted only a few times. The gene calls are TRBV24-1 and TRBJ2-5; 8 bases align to TRBD1. This CDR3 is built from 15 residues. Unmatched junction bases numbered 7, after V lost 6 bases and J lost 2 bases. Germline V gene data show CDR1 as KGHDR and CDR2 as SFDVKD. DNA of the CDR3: TGTGCCACCAGTACAGGGGGAACATTGCAAGAGACCCAGTACTTC. This gives the protein CATSTGGTLQETQYF.

The chain is built from TRBV7-9 and TRBJ2-5; TRBD2 matches at 15 bases. Losses at the gene ends were 5 bases for V and 2 bases for J; bases not matched to a gene: 3. This CDR3 is built from 16 residues. Germline V gives CDR1 SEHNR, CDR2 FQNEAQ (reference sequence). As DNA, the CDR3 is TGTGCCAGCAGCCGAGGGACTAGCGGGGGGCAAGAGACCCAGTACTTC. Protein: CASSRGTSGGQETQYF. The entire variable domain, with the rest obtained from reference TRBV7-9 and TRBJ2-5, is as follows: DTGVSQNPRHKITKRGQNVTFRCDPISEHNRLYWYRQTLGQGPEFLTYFQNEAQLEKSRLLSDRFSAERPKGSFSTLEIQRTEQGDSAMYLCASSRGTSGGQETQYFGPGTRLLVL.

V usage is TRBV10-3 and J usage is TRBJ2-5, with a weak D call TRBD1 (6 bases). CDR3 length: 13 amino acids. Trimming pared 5 bases from V and 4 bases from J, leaving 11 bases between. CDR1 is ENHRY, CDR2 SYGVKD, per germline. DNA for the CDR3: TGTGCCATCAGTTCAGGGGTAGGAGAGACCCAGTACTTC. This encodes CAISSGVGETQYF.

This chain connects TRBV5-1 to TRBJ2-7; D remains ambiguous. The germline CDR1 and CDR2 sequences are SGHRS and YFSETQ. V gave up 4 bases and J gave up 0 bases, with 11 bases separating them. The length of the CDR3 is 14 residues. The CDR3 DNA follows: TGCGCCAGCAGCGTCGGATGGAGCTCCTACGAGCAGTACTTC. This translates into CASSVGWSSYEQYF.

CDR3 nucleotide sequence: TGTGCCAGCAGCTCACGGATGGGGGCTGGAGAGACCCAGTACTTC. Translated: CASSSRMGAGETQYF. The chain uses TRBV7-6 and TRBJ2-7; D perhaps matches TRBD1 (6 bases). The last part of the DNA fits TRBJ2-5 better; the J call may be wrong. This CDR3 is 15 amino acids long. Germline values: CDR1 SGHVS, CDR2 FNYEAQ.

The V call is TRBV7-2, the J call TRBJ2-5; 13 nucleotides agree with TRBD2. Trimming at V came to 5 bases and at J to 4 bases, leaving 4 bases not matched to a gene. This CDR3 is 15 amino acids long. Per germline, CDR1 SGHTA and CDR2 FQGNSA. The CDR3 sequence: CASSETSGGAETQYF. The CDR3 nucleotides are TGTGCCAGCAGCGAAACTAGCGGGGGGGCAGAGACCCAGTACTTC.

The rearrangement links TRBV6-2 or TRBV6-3 to TRBJ1-2; D might be TRBD1 (5 bases). Germline V gives CDR1 MNHEY, CDR2 SVGEGT. This CDR3 comprises 13 residues. The ends were cut back, 2 bases at V and 6 bases at J, with 10 bases in the middle. CDR3 nucleotide sequence: TGTGCCAGCAGTTACGAGGGACGAGATGGCTACACCTTC. Its translation is CASSYEGRDGYTF.

The gene calls are TRBV2 and TRBJ2-7; D remains ambiguous. Per germline, CDR1 SNHLY and CDR2 FYNNEI. CDR3 length: 12 residues. Trimming shortened V by 5 bases and J by 7 bases, and 12 bases separated the two germline ends. For the CDR3, the DNA is TGTGCCAGCAGTACGGAGTACAATGAGCAGTACTTC. This gives the protein CASSTEYNEQYF. Together with reference TRBV2 and TRBJ2-7, the CDR3 gives the full variable domain: EPEVTQTPSHQVTQMGQEVILRCVPISNHLYFYWYRQILGQKVEFLVSFYNNEISEKSEIFDDQFSVERPDGSNFTLKIRSTKLEDSAMYFCASSTEYNEQYFGPGTRLTVT.

This clonotype was found once. CDR3 sequence reads: CASRTGGSFNYGYTF. CDR3 coding DNA: TGTGCCAGCAGGACAGGGGGCTCTTTTAACTATGGCTACACCTTC. The chain recombines TRBV6-5 with TRBJ1-2, with 10 nucleotides matching TRBD1. There are 15 residues in the CDR3. V shed 6 bases and J 1 base; nucleotides not matched to a gene: 5. From germline, CDR1 is MNHEY and CDR2 SVGAGI.

This clonotype was counted between two and nine times. This chain uses TRBV28 with TRBJ2-5; D is perhaps TRBD1 or TRBD2 (6 bases each). CDR3 length equals 15 residues. The germline V gene encodes CDR1 MDHEN and CDR2 SYDVKM. Trimming removed 3 bases from V and 4 bases from J, with 15 bases in between. The CDR3: CASSFRPGAGETQYF. The DNA for the CDR3 is TGTGCCAGCAGTTTCCGACCGGGGGCGGGAGAGACCCAGTACTTC.

This chain joins TRBV14 and TRBJ1-2; D gene ambiguous. The CDR3 has 12 residues. CDR1 and CDR2 from the germline V gene are SGHDN and FVKESK. Trimming left V 0 bases short and J 9 bases short, with 8 bases between. CDR3 sequence (DNA): TGTGCCAGCAGCCAAGAGGACCTACGCTACACCTTC. Residues: CASSQEDLRYTF.

This clonotype came up a few times. The gene calls are TRBV11-1 and TRBJ2-1, with 7 bases that match TRBD2. The CDR3 is made up of 12 amino acids. The junction had 10 bases not matched to a gene; V was cut back by 5 bases and J by 15 bases. Germline CDR1 reads SGHAT; CDR2 reads FQDESV (reference sequence). This CDR3 reads CASSLGTSEAFF. The CDR3 bases are TGTGCCAGCAGCCTAGGAACTAGCGAAGCGTTCTTC.

The chain joins TRBV29-1 to TRBJ2-1, with D unresolved. The CDR3 totals 15 residues. The V and J ends lost 8 bases and 6 bases respectively, with 23 bases between them. The V gene's germline CDR1 is SQVTM and CDR2 ANQGSEA. CDR3 sequence (DNA): TGCAGCACACTCCGGGCCGACGGTAGCTTCAATGAGCAGTTCTTC. Amino acids: CSTLRADGSFNEQFF.

With regard to this clonotype: A read error may produce the germline difference seen at one junction end. This chain connects TRBV7-7 to TRBJ1-5; 11 bases match TRBD1. Germline assignment: CDR1 SSHAT and CDR2 FNYEAQ (reference sequence). This CDR3 is built from 18 residues. The chain's CDR3 is CASSYPGTGGKGNQPQHF. CDR3 in DNA: TGTGCTAGCAGCTACCCGGGGACAGGGGGTAAAGGCAATCAGCCCCAGCATTTT.

This clonotype was observed a handful of times. The chain carries TRBV7-2 and TRBJ2-3; no firm D call. The CDR3 covers 15 residues. V lost 5 bases, J lost 4 bases, and 16 bases lay in between. From germline, CDR1 is SGHTA and CDR2 FQGNSA. The CDR3: CASSPPRLGPDTQYF. CDR3 nucleotides: TGTGCCAGCAGCCCCCCCCGCTTAGGGCCAGATACGCAGTATTTT.

This clonotype has just a few counts. V usage is TRBV5-1 and J usage is TRBJ1-4; a weak D match, TRBD1 (5 bases). V lost 2 bases to trimming and J lost 5 bases, with 10 bases between them. Germline V CDR1 and CDR2: SGHRS, YFSETQ. This CDR3 is built from 14 residues. The CDR3 protein is CASSLGDRNEKLFF. CDR3 nucleotide sequence: TGCGCCAGCAGCTTAGGGGACCGGAATGAAAAACTGTTTTTT.